Each of the 22 T cell receptor beta chains below was sequenced from the same sample in a study of T cells after yellow fever vaccination. MiXCR was run by TCRdb on the 5' RACE reads, yielding one entry per CDR3 protein. Here the sample spans approximately 330,000 distinct CDR3 sequences, 4.1% being singletons. The specimen comprised PBMCs, sampled 5 days after the yellow fever booster vaccination. The source of these receptors is a man between 18 and 29 years old who received the YFV17D yellow fever vaccine.

This clonotype has ten or more counts. The chain joins TRBV7-2 to TRBJ1-1; a possible D gene is TRBD1 (5 bases). The CDR3 runs 13 residues. CDR1 and CDR2 from the germline V gene are SGHTA and FQGNSA. The V end lost 3 bases, the J end lost 4 bases, and 9 bases lay between the germline ends. CDR3 DNA sequence: TGTGCCAGCAGCTTTGACAGTCGCACTGAAGCTTTCTTT. Its translation: CASSFDSRTEAFF.

This clonotype was counted many times. This chain uses TRBV5-1 with TRBJ1-1, with D unresolved. This CDR3 has 14 residues. Trimming took 4 bases from V and 7 from J, leaving 17 bases between them. Germline V gene sequence: CDR1 SGHRS, CDR2 YFSETQ. The CDR3: CASSPRPGSDEAFF. Here the CDR3 DNA reads TGCGCCAGCAGCCCGCGGCCGGGAAGCGATGAAGCTTTCTTT.

This clonotype appeared many times. The rearrangement joins TRBV6-2 or TRBV6-3 to TRBJ1-6, with 7 nucleotides matching TRBD1. The germline V gene has CDR1 MNHEY and CDR2 SVGEGT. The CDR3 consists of 15 residues. With 2 bases clipped from V and 7 bases from J, the junction kept 5 bases outside the gene matches. The CDR3 sequence is CASSYRRDSNSPLHF. The CDR3 DNA reads as TGTGCCAGCAGTTACCGTCGGGACAGCAATTCACCCCTCCACTTT.

This clonotype has only a few counts. The chain is built from TRBV6-5 and TRBJ2-2, with a weak D call TRBD2 (7 bases). This CDR3 has 15 residues. CDR1 and CDR2 (germline): MNHEY, SVGAGI. V shed 2 bases and J shed 7 bases, with 14 bases lying between them. The CDR3 sequence is CASSYGGALSGELFF. As DNA, the CDR3 is TGTGCCAGCAGTTACGGGGGGGCGCTTAGCGGGGAGCTGTTTTTT.

The chain uses TRBV18 and TRBJ1-1; D unclear. CDR3 length equals 14 residues. Trimming pared 3 bases from V and 0 bases from J, leaving 8 bases between. From germline, CDR1 is KGHSH and CDR2 LQKENI. CDR3 coding DNA: TGTGCCAGCTCACCCTATCCCGTGAACACTGAAGCTTTCTTT. This encodes CASSPYPVNTEAFF.

This clonotype appeared many times. At one end, the junction sequence differs from germline, possibly due to a read error. V and J are TRBV5-1 and TRBJ2-2, with D unclear. The CDR3 sequence is 12 residues long. Per germline, CDR1 SGHRS and CDR2 YFSETQ. The CDR3 DNA reads as TGTGCCAGCAGCTTAGACACCGGGGAGCTGTTTTTT. Translated, it gives CASSLDTGELFF.

Comments on this clonotype: At one end, the junction sequence differs from germline, possibly due to a read error. The rearrangement uses TRBV28 and TRBJ2-2, with D perhaps TRBD2 (6 bases). The CDR3 is 13 amino acids. Per the germline V gene, CDR1 is MDHEN and CDR2 is SYDVKM. This CDR3 is CASSLTFTGGLFF. CDR3 sequence (DNA): TGTGCCAGCAGTTTGACTTTCACCGGGGGGCTGTTTTTT.

This clonotype has only a few counts. V gene TRBV20-1 combines with J gene TRBJ1-6; maybe TRBD1 (5 bases). There are 15 residues in the CDR3. Germline V gene sequence: CDR1 DFQATT, CDR2 SNEGSKA (reference sequence). Trimming stripped 1 base from V and 4 bases from J, with 11 bases between. The CDR3 DNA follows: TGCAGTGCTAGAGGTAGAGGGGATTATAATTCACCCCTCCACTTT. Translating gives CSARGRGDYNSPLHF.

In this sample, this clonotype turned up a few times. This chain connects TRBV10-3 to TRBJ2-3; the match to TRBD2 covers 9 bases. Germline-derived CDR1 and CDR2 are ENHRY and SYGVKD. V was pared by 3 bases and J by 3 bases, with 7 bases of the junction left unmatched. The CDR3 runs 16 residues. Here the CDR3 DNA reads TGTGCCATCAGTGAAGGACGCGGGGGGGCGACAGATACGCAGTATTTT. Translating gives CAISEGRGGATDTQYF.

The chain couples TRBV6-4 to TRBJ1-5; 8 nucleotides match TRBD1. Germline V gene sequence: CDR1 MRHNA, CDR2 SNTAGT. This CDR3 has 15 residues. V shed 6 bases, J shed 6 bases, and the junction held 10 bases outside the gene matches. The CDR3 bases are TGTGCCAGCAGAGCCAGGGGGCAAGGGGCTCAGCCCCAGCATTTT. Translation: CASRARGQGAQPQHF.

The count of this clonotype is one. The gene calls are TRBV10-3 and TRBJ1-1, with unresolved D. V was cut by 6 bases and J by 4 bases, with 21 bases left in between. The CDR3 has 16 residues. CDR1 is ENHRY, CDR2 SYGVKD, per germline. The CDR3 nucleotides are TGTGCCATCAGCCCCCGAGACCCCGCGGGGAGCACTGAAGCTTTCTTT. Translated: CAISPRDPAGSTEAFF.

A few counts support this clonotype. This chain connects TRBV18 to TRBJ2-3, with 9 bases identical to TRBD2. This CDR3 has 18 amino acids. Looked up from germline, CDR1 is KGHSH and CDR2 is LQKENI. Trimming cost V 3 bases and J 0 bases; bases outside gene matches: 10. CDR3 protein: CASSPGTSPRSSTDTQYF. CDR3 nucleotide sequence: TGTGCCAGCTCACCCGGGACTAGCCCTCGCAGCAGCACAGATACGCAGTATTTT.

In this sample, this clonotype turned up a few times. The chain employs TRBV7-9 and TRBJ1-4; D not resolved. The CDR3 runs to 14 residues. V gave up 5 bases and J gave up 5 bases, with 12 bases separating them. Germline values: CDR1 SEHNR, CDR2 FQNEAQ (reference sequence). The CDR3, as DNA: TGTGCCAGCAGCCCTCATCCGGGAAATGAAAAACTGTTTTTT. It specifies CASSPHPGNEKLFF.

The chain carries TRBV5-1 and TRBJ1-1; no firm D call. The CDR3 runs to 14 residues. Trimming took 4 bases from V and 3 from J, leaving 13 bases between them. The germline V gene has CDR1 SGHRS and CDR2 YFSETQ. The CDR3 spells CASSPYRADTEAFF. The CDR3 DNA follows: TGCGCCAGCAGCCCATACCGGGCTGACACTGAAGCTTTCTTT.

This clonotype was seen ten or more times. In DNA form, the CDR3 reads TGTGCCAGCAGCACCCGCTGGGGGGTGGATACGCAGTATTTT. It specifies CASSTRWGVDTQYF. The chain employs TRBV4-2 and TRBJ2-3; perhaps TRBD2 as D (6 bases). CDR3 length equals 14 residues. CDR1 and CDR2 from the germline V gene are LGHNA and YNFKEQ. V lost 5 bases, J lost 6 bases, and 15 bases lay in between.

This clonotype occurred a few times. The rearrangement links TRBV28 to TRBJ2-3; D uncertain. CDR1 and CDR2 from the germline V gene are MDHEN and SYDVKM. The CDR3 covers 12 residues. CDR3 amino acids: CVTAATTDTQYF. CDR3 DNA sequence: TGTGTCACGGCCGCGACCACAGATACGCAGTATTTT.

This clonotype was observed at least ten times. The J gene is TRBJ2-7, the V gene TRBV14; 8 positions agree with TRBD1. V shed 5 bases, J shed 0 bases, and the junction held 0 bases outside the gene matches. The CDR3 consists of 13 residues. From germline, CDR1 is SGHDN and CDR2 FVKESK. CDR3 amino acids: CASSGQGSYEQYF. The DNA of the CDR3 is TGTGCCAGCAGCGGACAGGGCTCCTACGAGCAGTACTTC.

The chain combines TRBV9 with TRBJ2-7; 13 bases are a match to TRBD2. Germline V gene lookup returns CDR1 SGDLS and CDR2 YYNGEE. This CDR3 has 17 residues. The ends lost 4 bases at V and 1 base at J; junction bases unmatched: 8. The CDR3 region is CASSPLAGGPESYEQYF. CDR3 nucleotide sequence: TGTGCCAGCAGCCCACTAGCGGGGGGGCCGGAGTCCTACGAGCAGTACTTC.

The rearrangement links TRBV13 to TRBJ1-1; D unclear. The CDR3 is 14 amino acids. Trimming stripped 5 bases from V and 4 bases from J, with 14 bases between. Germline CDR1 reads PRHDT; CDR2 reads FYEKMQ (reference sequence). CDR3: CASSPGRRGTEAFF. DNA for the CDR3: TGTGCCAGCAGCCCCGGACGGCGCGGCACTGAAGCTTTCTTT.

This clonotype has ten or more counts. CDR3 coding DNA: TGCGCCAGCAGTATAATGGGGGATGGCTACACCTTC. It encodes CASSIMGDGYTF. This sequence joins TRBV5-1 and TRBJ1-2, with D maybe TRBD1 (5 bases). The germline gives CDR1 SGHRS, CDR2 YFSETQ. The CDR3 consists of 12 residues. The ends were cut back, 5 bases at V and 6 bases at J, with 11 bases in the middle.

This clonotype was seen ten or more times. The CDR3 sequence: CASSQDADSYGYTF. CDR3 coding DNA: TGCGCCAGCAGCCAAGATGCGGATAGCTATGGCTACACCTTC. V and J are TRBV4-1 and TRBJ1-2; D is unclear. CDR1 and CDR2 (germline): MGHRA, YSYEKL. V gave up 0 bases and J gave up 4 bases, with 9 bases separating them. The CDR3 sequence is 14 residues long.

The chain combines TRBV5-1 with TRBJ2-3; tentatively, D is TRBD1 (6 bases). Trimming shortened V by 4 bases and J by 6 bases, and 21 bases separated the two germline ends. CDR3 length equals 16 residues. Germline loops: CDR1 SGHRS, CDR2 YFSETQ. CDR3 protein: CASSPERGSRRDTQYF. The CDR3 bases are TGCGCCAGCAGCCCCGAGAGGGGGAGTAGGAGGGATACGCAGTATTTT.